What follows are 9 T cell receptor beta chains derived from one specimen sequenced in a study of chemoradiotherapy in HPV16-positive cancers. Method: immunoSEQ multiplex PCR; TCRdb's copy keeps in-frame clones and lacks some. The table has roughly 1,900 clones, roughly 90% seen once; the top ten hold roughly 8.2%. The source material was tumor tissue, sampled from a patient who underwent chemoradiotherapy. All receptors come from a human donor with HPV-associated anogenital cancer.

About this clone: In the same sample, other DNA sequences code for this CDR3. The rearrangement links TRBV30 to TRBJ1-2; the D gene is possibly TRBD1 (5 bases). The CDR3 has 13 residues. Trimming pared 2 bases from V and 5 bases from J, leaving 12 bases between. CDR1 and CDR2 from the germline V gene are GTSNPN and SVGIG (reference sequence). The CDR3 DNA is TGTGCCTGGAGTAAGTCAGGGTCTTATGGCTACACCTTC. Translation: CAWSKSGSYGYTF.

J is TRBJ1-1 and V is TRBV9, with D unclear. The CDR3 spans 15 residues. Trimming left V 0 bases short and J 1 base short, with 10 bases between. In germline, CDR1 is SGDLS, CDR2 YYNGEE. CDR3 region: CASSVVGSGNTEAFF. The CDR3 DNA follows: TGTGCCAGCAGCGTAGTGGGCAGCGGGAACACTGAAGCTTTCTTT.

The V call is TRBV13, the J call TRBJ1-2, with TRBD1 matching over 7 bases. CDR1 is PRHDT and CDR2 is FYEKMQ in the germline V gene (reference sequence). V was clipped by 4 bases and J by 4 bases; unmatched bases: 3. The CDR3 is 13 residues long. The CDR3 DNA sequence: TGTGCCAGCAGCTCGTGGGACAGCTATGGCTACACCTTC. Translation gives CASSSWDSYGYTF.

The genes are TRBV25-1 and TRBJ1-2; D possibly corresponds to TRBD1 (5 bases). CDR1 is MGHDK, CDR2 SYGVNS, per germline. Trimming stripped 4 bases from V and 5 bases from J, with 20 bases between. This CDR3 region has 16 residues. The CDR3 coding sequence is TGTGCCAGCAGTGTCCTTTACGAAGGGACTGGGTATGGCTACACCTTC. It codes for CASSVLYEGTGYGYTF.

The chain has TRBV9 and TRBJ2-3, with D possibly being TRBD2 (7 bases). Per germline, CDR1 SGDLS and CDR2 YYNGEE. V shed 4 bases and J shed 6 bases, with 18 bases lying between them. This CDR3 is 15 amino acids long. CDR3 bases: TGTGCCAGCAGCCCAGAACAGGGAGGGTTTGATACGCAGTATTTT. It translates to CASSPEQGGFDTQYF.

This chain joins TRBV7-6 and TRBJ1-3; D is ambiguous. The V end lost 5 bases, the J end lost 4 bases, and 9 bases lay between the germline ends. The CDR3 consists of 13 residues. The germline CDR1 and CDR2 sequences are SGHVS and FNYEAQ. The CDR3 DNA reads as TGTGCCAGCAGCCCGACCCGGGGAAACACCATATATTTT. Translating it yields CASSPTRGNTIYF.

This clone has more than one count but fewer than ten. This chain uses TRBV28 with TRBJ2-5; the D is unclear. This CDR3 spans 12 amino acids. Per germline, CDR1 MDHEN and CDR2 SYDVKM. Trimming removed 1 base at V and 5 bases at J, with 5 bases between. The CDR3 region is CASSLFRETQYF. Written as DNA, the CDR3 is TGTGCCAGCAGTTTATTCCGTGAGACCCAGTACTTC. Using reference TRBV28 and TRBJ2-5 for the parts outside the CDR3, the full variable domain is DVKVTQSSRYLVKRTGEKVFLECVQDMDHENMFWYRQDPGLGLRLIYFSYDVKMKEKGDIPEGYSVSREKKERFSLILESASTNQTSMYLCASSLFRETQYFGPGTRLLVL.

The chain combines TRBV7-3 with TRBJ2-5, with TRBD2 identical over 7 bases. J gave up 2 bases and V 5 bases, and 11 bases lay outside the gene matches. The length of the CDR3 is 16 residues. The germline gives CDR1 SGHTA, CDR2 FQGTGA. As DNA, the CDR3 is TGTGCCAGCAGCCCATCCCGGGACTACGTACAAGAGACCCAGTACTTC. This sequence encodes CASSPSRDYVQETQYF. Combining the CDR3 with reference TRBV7-3 and TRBJ2-5 gives the whole variable domain GAGVSQTPSNKVTEKGKYVELRCDPISGHTALYWYRQSLGQGPEFLIYFQGTGAADDSGLPNDRFFAVRPEGSVSTLKIQRTERGDSAVYLCASSPSRDYVQETQYFGPGTRLLVL.

V and J are TRBV28 and TRBJ1-3, with no clear D. The CDR3 has 15 residues. From germline, CDR1 is MDHEN and CDR2 SYDVKM. Trimming took off 5 bases at V and 0 bases at J, with 11 bases between the two ends. CDR3 in amino acids: CASSPAVGSGNTIYF. In DNA form, the CDR3 reads TGTGCCAGCAGTCCTGCGGTGGGCTCTGGAAACACCATATATTTT.